One sample yielded the 23 T cell receptor beta chains listed below, sequenced in a study of T cell repertoires in aging, cancer and after chemotherapy. The template was genomic DNA from peripheral blood, not RNA. A mixed TRB-A/B primer pool amplified rearranged TRB by multiplex touch-down PCR. TCRdb used MiXCR to reprocess the multiplex PCR reads, holding one entry per CDR3 protein. Altogether about 8,300 distinct CDR3 sequences are present, 25% to 35% being singletons, with the ten largest covering approximately 11%. The sample comprised blood. Receptors were obtained from a human donor in good health.

This clonotype has more than one count but fewer than ten. J is TRBJ1-6 and V is TRBV5-6; D may be TRBD1 (5 bases). Germline V lookup: CDR1 SGHDT, CDR2 YYEEEE. V lost 5 bases and J lost 14, with 14 bases in between. The length of the CDR3 is 12 residues. CDR3 protein: CASSRMGGTLHF. In nucleotides, the CDR3 is TGTGCCAGCAGTCGTATGGGGGGAACCCTCCACTTT.

The rearrangement uses TRBV6-5 and TRBJ2-3; 10 nucleotides line up with TRBD1. This CDR3 has 15 amino acids. J gave up 7 bases and V 4 bases, and 8 bases lay outside the gene matches. The germline V gene has CDR1 MNHEY and CDR2 SVGAGI. The CDR3: CASSFRDRGINTQYF. DNA of the CDR3: TGTGCCAGCAGTTTTCGGGACAGGGGAATAAATACGCAGTATTTT.

The chain is built from TRBV24-1 and TRBJ2-3, with 8 bases identical to TRBD2. The junction had 15 bases not matched to a gene; V was cut back by 2 bases and J by 0 bases. CDR3 size: 20 residues. Looked up from germline, CDR1 is KGHDR and CDR2 is SFDVKD. This chain's CDR3 is CATSDSGGGGSVSSTDTQYF. The CDR3 DNA is TGTGCCACCAGTGATTCGGGTGGCGGGGGGTCTGTTTCTAGCACAGATACGCAGTATTTT.

The chain combines TRBV19 with TRBJ1-1; unclear D gene. Trimming pared 5 bases from V and 4 bases from J, leaving 8 bases between. Germline V gene sequence: CDR1 LNHDA, CDR2 SQIVND (reference sequence). CDR3 size: 12 residues. The CDR3 region is CASSRIGTEAFF. The CDR3 region has the DNA TGTGCCAGTAGTCGAATTGGCACTGAAGCTTTCTTT.

The chain employs TRBV5-6 and TRBJ1-1; TRBD1 is a possible D gene (6 bases). V was cut by 6 bases and J by 3 bases, with 18 bases left in between. CDR3 size: 15 residues. CDR1 SGHDT and CDR2 YYEEEE come from the germline V gene. The CDR3 DNA reads as TGTGCCAGCACCCGAAGGACAGAGCGTTACACTGAAGCTTTCTTT. The encoded protein is CASTRRTERYTEAFF. The complete variable domain, with remaining parts taken from reference TRBV5-6 and TRBJ1-1, reads DAGVTQSPTHLIKTRGQQVTLRCSPKSGHDTVSWYQQALGQGPQFIFQYYEEEERQRGNFPDRFSGHQFPNYSSELNVNALLLGDSALYLCASTRRTERYTEAFFGQGTRLTVV.

This clonotype has only a few counts. This sequence joins TRBV24-1 and TRBJ2-2, with TRBD2 matching over 11 bases. The germline CDR1 and CDR2 sequences are KGHDR and SFDVKD. V gave up 1 base and J gave up 4 bases; unmatched junction bases: 1. The CDR3 is 16 amino acids. CDR3 residues: CATSDFTSGGTGELFF. Written as DNA, the CDR3 is TGTGCCACCAGTGATTTTACTAGCGGGGGCACCGGGGAGCTGTTTTTT.

CDR3 in amino acids: CASSSVADAEAFF. CDR3 bases: TGTGCCAGCAGTTCGGTGGCGGACGCTGAAGCTTTCTTT. The V and J genes are TRBV6-6 and TRBJ1-1; D remains ambiguous. The CDR3 has 13 amino acids. With 4 bases removed from V and 6 bases from J, the gap between germline ends came to 12 bases. The germline gives CDR1 MNHNY, CDR2 SVGAGI (reference sequence).

This clonotype has just a few counts. The genes are TRBV6-2 or TRBV6-3 and TRBJ2-7; no clear D. The CDR3 runs 15 residues. Trimming cost V 2 bases and J 4 bases, with 15 bases left between them. Per germline, CDR1 MNHEY and CDR2 SVGEGT. In DNA, the CDR3 is TGTGCCAGCAGTTACGGGTCCAACGCCGGGTACGAGCAGTACTTC. As protein: CASSYGSNAGYEQYF.

This clonotype was recorded a few times. The rearrangement joins TRBV15 to TRBJ2-7; D perhaps matches TRBD2 (5 bases). CDR3 length equals 16 residues. Germline V lookup: CDR1 LNHNV, CDR2 YYDKDF (reference sequence). The germline V and J ends were trimmed by 0 bases and 1 base, with 13 bases remaining between them. The CDR3 region is CATSRDSQRGSYEQYF. DNA for the CDR3: TGTGCCACCAGCAGAGATTCCCAACGGGGATCCTACGAGCAGTACTTC.

This clonotype was seen a handful of times. V is TRBV5-6 and J is TRBJ2-3; D unresolved. The CDR3 has 13 amino acids. Germline CDR1 is SGHDT and CDR2 is YYEEEE. Trimming stripped 0 bases from V and 10 bases from J, with 12 bases between. The CDR3 region is CASSLASPDPQYF. For the CDR3, the DNA is TGTGCCAGCAGCTTGGCGTCTCCTGATCCGCAGTATTTT.

This clonotype appeared a few times. The CDR3 DNA is TGTGCCAGCAGTGAATATGCAGGCTACGAGCAGTACTTC. Translated: CASSEYAGYEQYF. The J gene is TRBJ2-7, the V gene TRBV6-1; D unclear. The CDR3 consists of 13 residues. Germline lookup yields CDR1 MNHNS and CDR2 SASEGT. V was cut by 2 bases and J by 3 bases, with 8 bases left in between.

V and J are TRBV6-1 and TRBJ1-5, with D unclear. The germline CDR1 and CDR2 sequences are MNHNS and SASEGT. With 2 bases removed from V and 11 bases from J, the gap between germline ends came to 16 bases. CDR3 length: 14 amino acids. The CDR3 is CASSEWAARVAQHF. The CDR3 nucleotides read TGTGCCAGCAGTGAATGGGCAGCTCGGGTGGCCCAGCATTTT.

This chain joins TRBV7-2 and TRBJ1-4; possible D gene TRBD1, 5 bases. V shed 5 bases and J shed 7 bases, with 17 bases lying between them. Germline V gene data show CDR1 as SGHTA and CDR2 as FQGNSA. This CDR3 contains 15 residues. For the CDR3, the DNA is TGTGCCAGCAGCCCGGATGGGGGTATTGGTGAAAAACTGTTTTTT. It yields the protein CASSPDGGIGEKLFF.

Within the sample, this clonotype is medium-sized. V usage is TRBV30 and J usage is TRBJ2-1; unclear D gene. Trimming stripped 0 bases from V and 5 bases from J, with 14 bases between. The CDR3 covers 15 residues. Germline loops: CDR1 GTSNPN, CDR2 SVGIG (reference sequence). The CDR3: CAWSVIGSLHNEQFF. CDR3 DNA: TGTGCCTGGAGTGTAATCGGCTCCCTTCACAATGAGCAGTTCTTC.

This chain joins TRBV6-2 or TRBV6-3 and TRBJ1-2; D not resolved. Trimming cost V 0 bases and J 8 bases, with 10 bases left between them. The CDR3 runs 13 residues. CDR1 is MNHEY, CDR2 SVGEGT, per germline. This CDR3 is CASSYSRSGGYTF. The CDR3 coding sequence is TGTGCCAGCAGTTACTCGCGCAGCGGGGGCTACACCTTC.

The chain uses TRBV6-2 or TRBV6-3 and TRBJ2-1, with a tentative D call TRBD2 (5 bases). Looked up from germline, CDR1 is MNHEY and CDR2 is SVGEGT. With 6 bases removed from V and 0 bases from J, the gap between germline ends came to 9 bases. The CDR3 is 14 amino acids. The CDR3 reads CASSPDFSYNEQFF. The CDR3 coding sequence is TGTGCCAGCAGCCCGGACTTCTCCTACAATGAGCAGTTCTTC.

This clonotype came up a few times. This chain uses TRBV6-6 with TRBJ2-2, with 10 nucleotides matching TRBD2. The CDR3 length is 17 residues. Germline V gives CDR1 MNHNY, CDR2 SVGAGI (reference sequence). With 8 bases clipped from V and 7 bases from J, the junction kept 16 bases outside the gene matches. In DNA form, the CDR3 reads TGTGCCAGCTTCTTACGAGGGCTAGCGGGGGATAGCGGGGAGCTGTTTTTT. It encodes CASFLRGLAGDSGELFF.

The CDR3 reads CASSLQGGETQYF. In DNA form, the CDR3 reads TGCGCCAGCAGCCTACAGGGGGGAGAGACCCAGTACTTC. This chain uses TRBV4-3 with TRBJ2-5; 8 positions agree with TRBD1. The germline V gene encodes CDR1 LGHNA and CDR2 YSLEER. This CDR3 has 13 residues. Trimming at V came to 4 bases and at J to 4 bases, leaving 2 bases not matched to a gene.

This chain joins TRBV12-3 or TRBV12-4 and TRBJ2-3, with 10 positions matching TRBD2. V dropped 5 bases and J dropped 7; count of bases not matched to a gene: 12. The CDR3 has 16 amino acids. The DNA for the CDR3 is TGTGCCAGCAGTACCCTAGCGGGGGTAAGGCGTAATACGCAGTATTTT. Its protein is CASSTLAGVRRNTQYF.

The chain recombines TRBV19 with TRBJ2-2, with TRBD2 as a possible D gene (7 bases). The V end lost 3 bases, the J end lost 7 bases, and 12 bases lay between the germline ends. The CDR3 runs to 14 residues. CDR1 is LNHDA and CDR2 is SQIVND in the germline V gene (reference sequence). The CDR3 DNA sequence: TGTGCCAGTAGTATGGGGGGGGCCGGCGGGGAGCTGTTTTTT. Its protein product is CASSMGGAGGELFF.

In this sample, this clonotype turned up a few times. The chain carries TRBV19 and TRBJ2-7; 8 bases agree with TRBD1. The CDR3 is 15 amino acids. With 5 bases clipped from V and 3 bases from J, the junction kept 9 bases outside the gene matches. Germline assignment: CDR1 LNHDA and CDR2 SQIVND (reference sequence). The CDR3 DNA is TGTGCCAGTAGTTGGGCGTATACAGGGGGCTACGAGCAGTACTTC. Translating gives CASSWAYTGGYEQYF.

This chain connects TRBV19 to TRBJ1-3; D is uncertain. Germline CDR1 and CDR2: LNHDA and SQIVND (reference sequence). The CDR3 totals 13 residues. The ends were cut back, 7 bases at V and 3 bases at J, with 10 bases in the middle. The CDR3 coding sequence is TGTGCCAGTACCGTCATGAGTGGAAACACCATATATTTT. The encoded protein is CASTVMSGNTIYF. The complete variable domain, with remaining parts taken from reference TRBV19 and TRBJ1-3, reads DGGITQSPKYLFRKEGQNVTLSCEQNLNHDAMYWYRQDPGQGLRLIYYSQIVNDFQKGDIAEGYSVSREKKESFPLTVTSAQKNPTAFYLCASTVMSGNTIYFGEGSWLTVV.

The chain combines TRBV18 with TRBJ2-7, with 7 nucleotides matching TRBD1. V trimming: 3 bases; J trimming: 4 bases; junction bases outside the gene matches: 3. The CDR3 covers 13 residues. Germline V gives CDR1 KGHSH, CDR2 LQKENI. The chain's CDR3 is CASSPGQKYEQYF. CDR3 DNA: TGTGCCAGCTCACCGGGACAGAAATACGAGCAGTACTTC.